A selection of T cell receptor beta chains follows, all from one sample in a study of blood T cell repertoires in COVID-19. Data came from immunoSEQ multiplex PCR; TCRdb stores just in-frame clones and leaves some out. Among 81,000 or so clones listed, 75% to 90% were seen once. Sequencing was done on a sample of peripheral blood. The source of these receptors is a man in his 70s with active or convalescent COVID-19. CDR3s include the opening cysteine and the closing phenylalanine or tryptophan. D genes are given only for firm matches. Clone size is given for some rows only: seen once, a few or many times, or a class if the clone is expanded.

V gene	D gene	J gene	clone size	CDR3 DNA	CDR3 protein
TRBV5-1	-	TRBJ1-1	-	TGCGCCAGCAGCCCGTTCGGCGTCCGGGACACTGAAGCTTTCTTT	CASSPFGVRDTEAFF
TRBV27	-	TRBJ1-1	-	TGTGCCAGCAGTTTATCACGACAGGCCCCCCTGAACACTGAAGCTTTCTTT	CASSLSRQAPLNTEAFF
TRBV2	TRBD2	TRBJ2-1	-	TGTGCCAGCAGGTCTAGCGGGGGCACTGAGCAGTTCTTC	CASRSSGGTEQFF
TRBV7-2	-	TRBJ1-2	once	TGTGCCAGCAGCCCTCAGGGCCCGGCGGATGGCTACACCTTC	CASSPQGPADGYTF
TRBV6-6	-	TRBJ2-7	-	TGTGCCAGCACTGTAGCATTAGCCTACGAGCAGTACTTC	CASTVALAYEQYF
TRBV6-6	TRBD2	TRBJ2-1	-	TGTGCCAGCAGTTATTGGAGCGGGGGCCTCTACAATGAGCAGTTCTTC	CASSYWSGGLYNEQFF
TRBV11-3	TRBD2	TRBJ2-5	-	TGTGCCAGCAGCCCAACTAGCGGACAAGAGACCCAGTACTTC	CASSPTSGQETQYF
TRBV7-2	-	TRBJ2-7	-	TGTGCCAGCAGCGCCCAAAATTACTTAAACTCCTACGAGCAGTACTTC	CASSAQNYLNSYEQYF
TRBV7-9	TRBD1	TRBJ1-1	-	TGTGCCAGCAGCTTAGCAAGGGACAGTGGAACTGAAGCTTTCTTT	CASSLARDSGTEAFF
TRBV5-8	-	TRBJ2-7	-	TGTGCCAGCAGCTTGTCGAGCCTCCAGTACTTC	CASSLSSLQYF
TRBV5-1	TRBD1	TRBJ1-3	-	TGCGCCAGCGGGACCGGGACAGGGCGCTATTTCTCTGGAAACACCATATATTTT	CASGTGTGRYFSGNTIYF
TRBV7-6	-	TRBJ2-5	-	TGTGCCAGCAGCGCAGGACGGACACGTTCCCAGTACTTC	CASSAGRTRSQYF
TRBV7-9	-	TRBJ1-2	few	TGTGCCAGCAGCCAACAGGGTTTTGGCTACACCTTC	CASSQQGFGYTF
TRBV7-2	TRBD1	TRBJ2-5	-	TGTGCCAGCAGCTTAGGGCAGGGGGCAAGGGAGACCCAGTACTTC	CASSLGQGARETQYF
TRBV9	-	TRBJ2-1	few	TGTGCCAGCAGCGTAGCTACCGGGTACAATGAGCAGTTCTTC	CASSVATGYNEQFF
TRBV18	-	TRBJ1-1	-	TGTGCCAGCTCACCACCGATTCCCGCCGACTACACTGAAGCTTTCTTT	CASSPPIPADYTEAFF
TRBV7-9	TRBD1	TRBJ1-2	once	TGTGCCAGCAGCTCGCCGGGACAGGGGGCTGCTGGCTACACCTTC	CASSSPGQGAAGYTF
TRBV3-1/TRBV3-2	TRBD2	TRBJ2-3	-	TGTGCCAGCAACTCCCTGGGACTACCGCCGGATACGCAGTATTTT	CASNSLGLPPDTQYF
TRBV5-1	-	TRBJ2-1	-	TGCGCCAGCACCCTCCCGGCAGGGGATGAGCAGTTCTTC	CASTLPAGDEQFF
TRBV12-3/TRBV12-4	-	TRBJ1-2	-	TGTGCCAGCAGTTTCCGAAGAGACTATGGCTACACCTTC	CASSFRRDYGYTF
TRBV3-1/TRBV3-2	TRBD1	TRBJ1-5	once	TGTGCCAGCAGCCCCGGACAGGGGGCCTATCCCCAGCATTTT	CASSPGQGAYPQHF
TRBV7-8	-	TRBJ1-2	-	TGTGCCAGCAGCTTACAGAGTTCCGGGGGCTACACCTTC	CASSLQSSGGYTF
TRBV15	TRBD1	TRBJ2-7	-	TGTGCCACCAGCCTTCCATCCGGGACAGCAGCCTACGAGCAGTACTTC	CATSLPSGTAAYEQYF
TRBV3-1/TRBV3-2	-	TRBJ1-3	-	TGTGCCAGCAGCCGTCGGAGCGTATCCTCTGGAAACACCATATATTTT	CASSRRSVSSGNTIYF
TRBV5-8	TRBD2	TRBJ2-5	once	TGTGCCAGCAGCTTTCGGGCTAGCGGGGGGGTCCAGGAGACCCAGTACTTC	CASSFRASGGVQETQYF
TRBV6-1	TRBD1	TRBJ2-7	-	TGTGCCAGCAGTGATCAAAAGACAGGGGGCAAGTACGAGCAGTACTTC	CASSDQKTGGKYEQYF
TRBV12-3/TRBV12-4	-	TRBJ1-1	-	TGTGCCAGCAGTACGCAGGGGAACACTGAAGCTTTCTTT	CASSTQGNTEAFF
TRBV15	TRBD1	TRBJ2-2	-	TGTGCCACCAGCAGAGATCGACAGGGGGCGATCACCGGGGAGCTGTTTTTT	CATSRDRQGAITGELFF